These T cell receptor beta chains were read from a single sample in a study of T cells after yellow fever vaccination. TCRdb reprocessed the 5' RACE reads via MiXCR and lists one record per CDR3 protein. The profile shows 450,000 to 600,000 distinct CDR3 sequences, 13% of them singletons. Sequenced material: PBMCs, taken on the day of the yellow fever booster vaccination. The receptor source for this set is a man younger than 40 who received the YFV17D yellow fever vaccine. Both conserved end residues are part of each CDR3. Each record gives: J gene, V gene, D gene, CDR3 length, clone size, CDR3 protein, CDR3 DNA. The D gene is left open where the match is weak. A clone size is listed for some rows: how often the clone was seen (once, few, many), or a class if it is expanded.

TRBJ2-3 TRBV27 . 14 . CASSLLSSTDTQYF TGTGCCAGCAGTTTACTTTCTAGCACAGATACGCAGTATTTT
TRBJ2-1 TRBV5-6 TRBD2 17 . CASTTSGGADSYNEQFF TGTGCCAGCACCACATCGGGGGGGGCCGACTCCTACAATGAGCAGTTCTTC
TRBJ1-4 TRBV25-1 . 15 . CASSDTYSSNEKLFF TGTGCCAGCAGTGATACGTACAGTTCCAATGAAAAACTGTTTTTT
TRBJ2-1 TRBV29-1 TRBD2 15 . CSVEDSGNPIREQFF TGCAGCGTTGAAGATAGCGGGAACCCCATTCGTGAGCAGTTCTTC
TRBJ2-7 TRBV20-1 TRBD1 13 few CSARKTGSLEQYF TGCAGTGCTAGGAAGACAGGGAGTCTCGAGCAGTACTTC
TRBJ2-3 TRBV5-1 . 19 few CASSLLGLGGGPRTDTQYF TGCGCCAGCAGCTTGTTAGGTTTAGGGGGAGGGCCACGCACAGATACGCAGTATTTT
TRBJ2-7 TRBV5-1 TRBD2 16 few CASSLGFSGLSYEQYF TGCGCCAGCAGCCTCGGTTTTAGCGGGCTATCCTACGAGCAGTACTTC
TRBJ1-5 TRBV6-5 TRBD1 12 . CASRQGSQPQHF TGTGCCAGCAGACAGGGGAGCCAGCCCCAGCATTTT
TRBJ2-5 TRBV9 TRBD2 17 . CASSVRGLAGGQETQYF TGTGCCAGCAGCGTTCGGGGTCTAGCGGGAGGGCAAGAGACCCAGTACTTC
TRBJ2-1 TRBV19 . 13 . CASRSAGSNEQFF TGTGCCAGTAGGAGCGCAGGTTCAAATGAGCAGTTCTTC
TRBJ2-3 TRBV30 . 14 few CAWSHGQNTDTQYF TGTGCCTGGAGTCATGGCCAGAACACAGATACGCAGTATTTT
TRBJ2-3 TRBV5-1 TRBD2 14 . CASSWTSTTDTQYF TGCGCCAGCAGCTGGACTAGTACCACAGATACGCAGTATTTT
TRBJ2-2 TRBV19 TRBD2 15 . CASSTPGLATGELFF TGTGCCAGTAGCACTCCGGGACTAGCGACCGGGGAGCTGTTTTTT
TRBJ2-1 TRBV5-1 . 11 . CASSVLGEQFF TGCGCCAGCAGCGTCTTAGGTGAGCAGTTCTTC
TRBJ1-2 TRBV5-6 . 14 few CASSLGTVDYGYTF TGTGCCAGCAGCTTGGGGACCGTCGACTATGGCTACACCTTC
TRBJ2-7 TRBV7-9 TRBD2 14 . CASSFGLATHEQYF TGTGCCAGCAGCTTCGGACTAGCAACCCACGAGCAGTACTTC
TRBJ1-2 TRBV5-4 . 14 . CTSSLPGRLDGYTF TGTACCAGCAGCTTGCCGGGACGCCTCGATGGCTACACCTTC
TRBJ2-2 TRBV25-1 . 10 few CAKSAGELFF TGTGCCAAGTCGGCCGGGGAGCTGTTTTTT
TRBJ2-7 TRBV7-2 TRBD2 15 . CASSFLAGGPGEQYF TGTGCCAGCAGCTTTCTAGCGGGAGGGCCCGGGGAGCAGTACTTC
TRBJ2-2 TRBV29-1 . 14 . CSVIAAAGTGELFF TGCAGCGTTATAGCAGCAGCGGGCACCGGGGAGCTGTTTTTT
TRBJ2-1 TRBV6-4 TRBD2 14 . CASGGTSGSGEQFF TGTGCCAGCGGGGGGACTAGCGGGAGCGGCGAGCAGTTCTTC
TRBJ1-1 TRBV18 . 15 . CASSLKGPIYTEAFF TGTGCCAGCTCGCTGAAGGGGCCCATTTACACTGAAGCTTTCTTT
TRBJ2-1 TRBV20-1 . 16 few CSARDFSPSSYNEQFF TGCAGTGCTAGAGATTTCAGCCCGAGCTCCTACAATGAGCAGTTCTTC